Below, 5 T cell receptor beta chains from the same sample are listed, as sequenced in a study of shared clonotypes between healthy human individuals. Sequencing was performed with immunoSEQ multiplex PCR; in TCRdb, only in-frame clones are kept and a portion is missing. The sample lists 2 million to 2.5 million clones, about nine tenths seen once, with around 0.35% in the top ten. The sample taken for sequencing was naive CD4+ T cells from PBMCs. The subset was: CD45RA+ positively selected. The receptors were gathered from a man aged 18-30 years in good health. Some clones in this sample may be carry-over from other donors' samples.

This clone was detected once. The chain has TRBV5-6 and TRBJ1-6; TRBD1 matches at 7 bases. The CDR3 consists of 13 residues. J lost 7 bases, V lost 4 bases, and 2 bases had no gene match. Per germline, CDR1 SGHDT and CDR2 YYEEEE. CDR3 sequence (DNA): TGTGCCAGCAGCCAGGACAGGAATTCACCCCTCCACTTT. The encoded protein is CASSQDRNSPLHF.

As DNA, the CDR3 is TGCGCCAGCAGCTTGGCGCACAGGGGAGGGCTCGCGAACACCGGGGAGCTGTTTTTT. This gives the protein CASSLAHRGGLANTGELFF. The J gene is TRBJ2-2, the V gene TRBV5-1; the D call may be TRBD1 or TRBD2 (7 bases each). The germline gives CDR1 SGHRS, CDR2 YFSETQ. The CDR3 contains 19 residues. Trimming pared 0 bases from V and 0 bases from J, leaving 18 bases between.

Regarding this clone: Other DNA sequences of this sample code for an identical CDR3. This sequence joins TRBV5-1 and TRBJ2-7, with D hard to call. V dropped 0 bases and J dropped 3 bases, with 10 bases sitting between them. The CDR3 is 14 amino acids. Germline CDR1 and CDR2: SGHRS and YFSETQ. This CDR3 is CASSLVPSNYEQYF. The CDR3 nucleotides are TGCGCCAGCAGCTTGGTACCGAGCAACTACGAGCAGTACTTC.

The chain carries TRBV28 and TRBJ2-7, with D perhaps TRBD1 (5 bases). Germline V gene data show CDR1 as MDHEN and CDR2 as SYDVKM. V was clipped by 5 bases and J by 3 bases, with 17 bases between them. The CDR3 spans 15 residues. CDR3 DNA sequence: TGTGCCAGCAGTCCCCCGGACATCGAGTACTACGAGCAGTACTTC. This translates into CASSPPDIEYYEQYF. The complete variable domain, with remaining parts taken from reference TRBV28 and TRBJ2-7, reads DVKVTQSSRYLVKRTGEKVFLECVQDMDHENMFWYRQDPGLGLRLIYFSYDVKMKEKGDIPEGYSVSREKKERFSLILESASTNQTSMYLCASSPPDIEYYEQYFGPGTRLTVT.

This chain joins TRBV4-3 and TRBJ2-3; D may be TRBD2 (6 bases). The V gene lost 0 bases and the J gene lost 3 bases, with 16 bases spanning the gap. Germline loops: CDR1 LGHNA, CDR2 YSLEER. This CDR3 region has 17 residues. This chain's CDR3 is CASSQDRRVGRTDTQYF. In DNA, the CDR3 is TGCGCCAGCAGCCAAGATAGGAGGGTTGGCAGGACAGATACGCAGTATTTT.